This entry lists 17 T cell receptor beta chains sequenced from one sample in a study of shared clonotypes between healthy human individuals (TCRdb year 2020). Libraries were made using the immunoSEQ multiplex PCR assay. The clones in this table, taken by TCRdb from immuneACCESS, are in-frame only. Not every clone is retained; where verified, under half of the shortfall comes from an unresolved V gene, and the cause of the rest is unknown. This sample has around 2.5 million clones in its table, and over 85% of those were observed once. Jointly, the top ten make up about 0.34% of the sample. The sequenced material came from naive CD4+ T cells from PBMCs. This specimen's cell subset or site label, interpreted: CD45RA+ positively selected. The receptor source for this set is a man younger than 35 in good health. Some clones in this sample may be carry-over from other donors' samples.

This clone was seen once. This chain uses TRBV5-1 with TRBJ2-6; 14 bases are a match to TRBD2. The germline V gene has CDR1 SGHRS and CDR2 YFSETQ. With V trimmed by 4 bases and J by 2 bases, 5 bases remained unmatched. The CDR3 contains 18 residues. This chain's CDR3 is CASSRGLAGAPGANVLTF. The CDR3 DNA is TGCGCCAGCAGCAGGGGACTAGCGGGAGCCCCTGGGGCCAACGTCCTGACTTTC.

The chain links TRBV5-1 to TRBJ1-1; 8 bases fit TRBD1. This CDR3 has 13 residues. CDR1 and CDR2 from the germline V gene are SGHRS and YFSETQ. Trimming took 3 bases from V and 7 from J; bases not matched to a gene: 5. The CDR3 region is CASSSNRGGEAFF. In nucleotides, the CDR3 is TGCGCCAGCAGCTCCAACAGGGGGGGTGAAGCTTTCTTT.

J is TRBJ2-1 and V is TRBV5-4, with TRBD2 as a possible D gene (6 bases). The ends were cut back, 1 base at V and 8 bases at J, with 7 bases in the middle. CDR1 is SGHNT, CDR2 YYREEE, per germline (reference sequence). This CDR3 contains 12 residues. This CDR3 reads CASSLSSDEQFF. In nucleotides, the CDR3 is TGTGCCAGCAGCTTGTCTAGCGATGAGCAGTTCTTC.

The CDR3 sequence is CASSYAGDPNEKLFF. In nucleotides, the CDR3 is TGCGCCAGCAGCTACGCAGGGGACCCTAATGAAAAACTGTTTTTT. The chain combines TRBV5-1 with TRBJ1-4; perhaps TRBD1 as D (6 bases). Per the germline V gene, CDR1 is SGHRS and CDR2 is YFSETQ. V gave up 3 bases and J gave up 3 bases, with 12 bases separating them. The CDR3 loop spans 15 amino acids.

The CDR3 loop is CASSPPGQGHTEAFF. DNA for the CDR3: TGTGCCAGCAGTCCTCCGGGACAGGGGCACACTGAAGCTTTCTTT. V is TRBV6-6 and J is TRBJ1-1, with 10 positions matching TRBD1. J gave up 3 bases and V 5 bases, and 6 bases lay outside the gene matches. CDR3 length equals 15 residues. CDR1 and CDR2 (germline): MNHNY, SVGAGI (reference sequence).

The chain has TRBV2 and TRBJ1-4, with D possibly being TRBD1 (6 bases). Trimming took 7 bases from V and 8 from J, leaving 20 bases between them. CDR1 and CDR2 (germline): SNHLY, FYNNEI. This CDR3 has 15 residues. The CDR3 protein is CASTQSRGGGEKLFF. The CDR3 DNA follows: TGTGCCAGCACCCAGTCTCGAGGGGGAGGCGAAAAACTGTTTTTT.

The chain employs TRBV28 and TRBJ2-2; perhaps D is TRBD1 or TRBD2 (5 bases each). Deletions cut 3 bases from V and 4 bases from J, with 12 bases between. Germline values: CDR1 MDHEN, CDR2 SYDVKM. CDR3 size: 15 residues. The CDR3 region has the DNA TGTGCCAGCAGTTTGAGCAGGGACGGCACCGGGGAGCTGTTTTTT. Its translation: CASSLSRDGTGELFF.

The rearrangement links TRBV7-2 to TRBJ2-3; D unclear. Germline CDR1 is SGHTA and CDR2 is FQGNSA. The ends were cut back, 4 bases at V and 2 bases at J, with 4 bases in the middle. This CDR3 has 12 amino acids. CDR3 sequence reads: CASSWDTDTQYF. In DNA form, the CDR3 reads TGTGCCAGCAGCTGGGACACAGATACGCAGTATTTT.

CDR3 coding DNA: TGTGCCAGCAGCCGGACAGGGGACATCTATGGCTACACCTTC. It encodes CASSRTGDIYGYTF. This chain links TRBV6-1 with TRBJ1-2, with 9 positions matching TRBD1. Trimming cost V 6 bases and J 4 bases; bases outside gene matches: 6. The CDR3 contains 14 residues. Germline values: CDR1 MNHNS, CDR2 SASEGT.

This rearrangement joins TRBV28 to TRBJ1-4, with D perhaps matching TRBD1 (6 bases). Germline CDR1 reads MDHEN; CDR2 reads SYDVKM. The CDR3 consists of 12 residues. The ends were cut back, 6 bases at V and 8 bases at J, with 10 bases in the middle. The CDR3 spells CASRGGWEKLFF. The CDR3 nucleotides read TGTGCCAGCAGGGGGGGCTGGGAAAAACTGTTTTTT.

The CDR3 loop reads CASSYGGDYGYTF. The CDR3 nucleotides are TGTGCCAGCAGCTACGGCGGGGACTATGGCTACACCTTC. V and J are TRBV7-3 and TRBJ1-2; D not certain. The V end was cut by 4 bases, the J end by 3 bases, with 9 bases between. Germline V lookup: CDR1 SGHTA, CDR2 FQGTGA. The CDR3 is 13 residues long.

V and J are TRBV30 and TRBJ1-2; TRBD1 is a possible D gene (5 bases). Germline values: CDR1 GTSNPN, CDR2 SVGIG (reference sequence). V gave up 2 bases and J gave up 9 bases, with 19 bases separating them. The CDR3 is made up of 14 amino acids. The CDR3 protein is CAWSSSTGGESYTF. DNA of the CDR3: TGTGCCTGGAGTAGTTCTACAGGCGGTGAAAGCTACACCTTC. Full variable domain (missing parts from reference TRBV30 and TRBJ1-2): SQTIHQWPATLVQPVGSPLSLECTVEGTSNPNLYWYRQAAGRGLQLLFYSVGIGQISSEVPQNLSASRPQDRQFILSSKKLLLSDSGFYLCAWSSSTGGESYTFGSGTRLTVV.

This clone was counted once. At the DNA level, this CDR3 is encoded by other sequences in the same sample as well. The rearrangement links TRBV30 to TRBJ2-1, with D maybe TRBD1 (5 bases). Germline V gene lookup returns CDR1 GTSNPN and CDR2 SVGIG (reference sequence). The CDR3 length is 13 residues. V was trimmed by 0 bases and J by 6 bases, leaving 9 bases between them. CDR3 in amino acids: CAWSVGAGNEQFF. DNA of the CDR3: TGTGCCTGGAGTGTAGGGGCAGGCAATGAGCAGTTCTTC.

This clone has just a few counts. This chain joins TRBV14 and TRBJ1-1, with D uncertain. CDR3 length: 13 amino acids. In germline, CDR1 is SGHDN, CDR2 FVKESK. V was pared by 4 bases and J by 0 bases, with 6 bases between. This chain's CDR3 is CASSPTLNTEAFF. In DNA form, the CDR3 reads TGTGCCAGCAGCCCCACCCTGAACACTGAAGCTTTCTTT.

This chain links TRBV28 with TRBJ2-3; TRBD2 agrees at 9 bases. CDR3 length: 16 amino acids. The V gene's germline CDR1 is MDHEN and CDR2 SYDVKM. The trim removed 10 bases at V and 3 bases at J, leaving 14 bases unmatched. CDR3 loop: CAIQNEWLAGTDTQYF. The CDR3 DNA sequence: TGTGCCATCCAGAACGAGTGGCTAGCGGGAACAGATACGCAGTATTTT.

For the CDR3, the DNA is TGCGCCAGCAGCTTGTTGGAGTCAGGAGAGCAGTTCTTC. It encodes CASSLLESGEQFF. The gene calls are TRBV5-1 and TRBJ2-1; D unclear. Trimming stripped 1 base from V and 10 bases from J, with 12 bases between. The CDR3 contains 13 residues. Germline CDR1 is SGHRS and CDR2 is YFSETQ.

The rearrangement uses TRBV7-9 and TRBJ2-3; D is ambiguous. This CDR3 spans 15 amino acids. The V end was cut by 7 bases, the J end by 7 bases, with 21 bases between. Germline V CDR1 and CDR2: SEHNR, FQNEAQ (reference sequence). The CDR3 DNA sequence: TGTGCCAGCACCCTCTCAGTAGGTGGTCAGTATACGCAGTATTTT. Translation: CASTLSVGGQYTQYF.